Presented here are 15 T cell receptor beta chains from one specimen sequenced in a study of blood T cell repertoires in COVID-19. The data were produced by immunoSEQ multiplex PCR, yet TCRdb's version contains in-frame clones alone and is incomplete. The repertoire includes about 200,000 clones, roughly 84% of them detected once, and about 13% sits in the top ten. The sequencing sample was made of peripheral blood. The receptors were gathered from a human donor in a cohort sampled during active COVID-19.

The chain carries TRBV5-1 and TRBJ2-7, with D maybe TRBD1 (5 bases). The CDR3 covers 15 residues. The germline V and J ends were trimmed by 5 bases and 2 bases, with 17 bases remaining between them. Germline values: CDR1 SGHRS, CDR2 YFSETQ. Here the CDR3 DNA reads TGCGCCAGCAGACAAGTAGGGGAATGGGCCTACGAGCAGTACTTC. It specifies CASRQVGEWAYEQYF.

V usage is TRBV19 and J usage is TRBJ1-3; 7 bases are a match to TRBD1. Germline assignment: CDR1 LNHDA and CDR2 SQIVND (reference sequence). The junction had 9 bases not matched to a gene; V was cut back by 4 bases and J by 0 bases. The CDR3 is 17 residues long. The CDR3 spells CASSTRGQVNSGNTIYF. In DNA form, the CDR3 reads TGTGCCAGTAGTACCCGAGGACAGGTCAACTCTGGAAACACCATATATTTT.

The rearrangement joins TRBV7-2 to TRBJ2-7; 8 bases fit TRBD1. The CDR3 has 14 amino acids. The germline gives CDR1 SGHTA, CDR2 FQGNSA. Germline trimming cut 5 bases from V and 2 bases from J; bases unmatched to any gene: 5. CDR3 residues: CASSIGQGAYEQYF. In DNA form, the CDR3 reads TGTGCCAGCAGCATCGGACAGGGCGCCTACGAGCAGTACTTC.

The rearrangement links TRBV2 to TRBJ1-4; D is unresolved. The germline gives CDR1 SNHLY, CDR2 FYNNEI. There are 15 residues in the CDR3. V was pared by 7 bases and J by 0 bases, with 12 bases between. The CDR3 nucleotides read TGTGCCAGCAACCCTAGAATGGCAACTAATGAAAAACTGTTTTTT. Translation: CASNPRMATNEKLFF. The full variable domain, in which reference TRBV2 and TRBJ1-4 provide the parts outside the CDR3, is EPEVTQTPSHQVTQMGQEVILRCVPISNHLYFYWYRQILGQKVEFLVSFYNNEISEKSEIFDDQFSVERPDGSNFTLKIRSTKLEDSAMYFCASNPRMATNEKLFFGSGTQLSVL.

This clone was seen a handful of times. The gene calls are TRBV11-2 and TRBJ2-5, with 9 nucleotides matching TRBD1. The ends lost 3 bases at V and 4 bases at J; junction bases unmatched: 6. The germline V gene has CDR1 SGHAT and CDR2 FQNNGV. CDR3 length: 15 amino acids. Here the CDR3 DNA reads TGTGCCAGCAGCTTTCGGACAGGGGTATCAGAGACCCAGTACTTC. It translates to CASSFRTGVSETQYF.

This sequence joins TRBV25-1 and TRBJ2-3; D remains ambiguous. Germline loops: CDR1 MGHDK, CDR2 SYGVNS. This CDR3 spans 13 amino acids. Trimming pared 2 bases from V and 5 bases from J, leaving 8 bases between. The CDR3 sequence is CASSEVRVDTQYF. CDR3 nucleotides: TGTGCCAGCAGTGAAGTCCGGGTAGATACGCAGTATTTT.

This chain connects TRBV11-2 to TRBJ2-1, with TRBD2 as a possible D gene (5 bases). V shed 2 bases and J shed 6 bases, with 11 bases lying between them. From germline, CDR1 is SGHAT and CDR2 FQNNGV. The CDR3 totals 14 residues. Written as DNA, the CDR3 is TGTGCCAGCAGCTTATCTGCGGGCCCCAATGAGCAGTTCTTC. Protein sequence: CASSLSAGPNEQFF.

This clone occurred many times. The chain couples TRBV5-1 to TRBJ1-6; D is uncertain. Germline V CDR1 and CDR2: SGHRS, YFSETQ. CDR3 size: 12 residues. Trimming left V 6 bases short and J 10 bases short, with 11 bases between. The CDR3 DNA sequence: TGCGCCAGCAAAGGAGCGGGGTCACCCCTCCACTTT. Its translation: CASKGAGSPLHF.

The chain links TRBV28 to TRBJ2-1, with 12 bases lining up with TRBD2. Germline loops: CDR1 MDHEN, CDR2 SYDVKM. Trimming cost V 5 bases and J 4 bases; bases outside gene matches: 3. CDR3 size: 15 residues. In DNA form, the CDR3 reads TGTGCCAGCAGTCTAGGACTAGCGGGGTACAATGAGCAGTTCTTC. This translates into CASSLGLAGYNEQFF.

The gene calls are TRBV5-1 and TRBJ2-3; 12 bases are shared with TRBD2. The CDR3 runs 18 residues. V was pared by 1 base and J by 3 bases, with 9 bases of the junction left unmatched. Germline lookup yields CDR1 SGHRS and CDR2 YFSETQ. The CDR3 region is CASSLLNIGTSGTDTQYF. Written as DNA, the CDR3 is TGCGCCAGCAGCTTGCTTAATATCGGGACTAGCGGGACAGATACGCAGTATTTT.

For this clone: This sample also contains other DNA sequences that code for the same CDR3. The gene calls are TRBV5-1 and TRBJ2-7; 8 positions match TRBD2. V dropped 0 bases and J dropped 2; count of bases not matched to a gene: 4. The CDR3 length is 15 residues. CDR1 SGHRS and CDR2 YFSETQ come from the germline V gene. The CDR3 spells CASSLGLAGTYEQYF. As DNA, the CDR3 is TGCGCCAGCAGCTTGGGGTTAGCGGGGACCTACGAGCAGTACTTC.

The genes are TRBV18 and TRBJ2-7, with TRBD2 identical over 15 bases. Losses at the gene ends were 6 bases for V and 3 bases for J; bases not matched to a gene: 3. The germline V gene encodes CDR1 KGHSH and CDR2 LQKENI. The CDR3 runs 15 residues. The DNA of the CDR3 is TGTGCCAGCTCCCCGGGACTAGCGGGAGGCTACGAGCAGTACTTC. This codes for CASSPGLAGGYEQYF.

CDR3 DNA: TGTGCCAGCAGCTTACGGAGCGGGAGGGCCGTTGGGGAGACCCAGTACTTC. It translates to CASSLRSGRAVGETQYF. The chain links TRBV7-9 to TRBJ2-5; 10 bases line up with TRBD2. Germline-derived CDR1 and CDR2 are SEHNR and FQNEAQ (reference sequence). This CDR3 region has 17 residues. Trimming cost V 2 bases and J 5 bases; bases outside gene matches: 11.

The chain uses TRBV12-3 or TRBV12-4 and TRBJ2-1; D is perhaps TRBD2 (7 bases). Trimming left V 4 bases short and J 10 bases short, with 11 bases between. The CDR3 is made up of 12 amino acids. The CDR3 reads CASSWRGGEQFF. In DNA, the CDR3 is TGTGCCAGCAGTTGGAGGGGGGGCGAGCAGTTCTTC.

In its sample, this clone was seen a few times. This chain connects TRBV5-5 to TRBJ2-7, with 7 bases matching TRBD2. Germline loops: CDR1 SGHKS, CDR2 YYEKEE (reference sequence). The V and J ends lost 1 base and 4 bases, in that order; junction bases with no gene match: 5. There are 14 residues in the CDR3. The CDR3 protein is CASSLTSGDYEQYF. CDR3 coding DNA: TGTGCCAGCAGCTTGACCAGCGGGGATTACGAGCAGTACTTC.